The T cell receptor beta chain under discussion was sequenced for a study of cytomegalovirus exposure and HLA in healthy donors. Trimming took off 4 bases at V and 4 bases at J, with 15 bases between the two ends. This CDR3 has 14 amino acids. Germline assignment: CDR1 SGHRS and CDR2 YFSETQ. The table came from immunoSEQ multiplex PCR; TCRdb's copy has only in-frame clones and leaves some out. This table holds some 150,000 clones, about 88% found once. Sequencing used PBMCs. The receptor comes from a woman aged 18-29 years in good health and CMV-seropositive. This chain links TRBV5-1 with TRBJ2-7, with D possibly TRBD1 on 5 matching bases. The CDR3 reads CASSLQGQEYEQYF. As DNA, the CDR3 is TGCGCCAGCAGCCTCCAAGGACAAGAATACGAGCAGTACTTC.